These T cell receptor beta chains were read from a single sample in a study of technical replicates of blood from several donors. Clones were sequenced by immunoSEQ multiplex PCR, and TCRdb holds only the in-frame ones, with some missing. The table lists under 100,000 clones, roughly 95% of them singletons. Sequenced material: T cells isolated from PBMCs. These TCRs come from a human donor in good health. CDR3s include the opening cysteine and the closing phenylalanine or tryptophan. D genes are given only for firm matches. The size entry is marked missing in some rows and otherwise reads once, few, many or a size class.

j_call v_call d_call clone_size cdr3_nt cdr3_aa
TRBJ2-2 TRBV11-2 TRBD2 once TGTGCCAGCAGCCGGGGGGTCGGGGAGCTGTTTTTT CASSRGVGELFF
TRBJ1-2 TRBV11-2 NA NA TGTGCCAGCAGCTTAACCAGGGATAACTATGGCTACACCTTC CASSLTRDNYGYTF
TRBJ2-1 TRBV7-9 NA NA TGTGCCAGCAGCAGACGTAGCGATGAGCAGTTCTTC CASSRRSDEQFF
TRBJ2-7 TRBV6-5 TRBD2 NA TGTGCCAGCAGTTACGCGATTAGCGGGAGTAACGAGCAGTACTTC CASSYAISGSNEQYF
TRBJ2-7 TRBV4-1 TRBD1 NA TGCGCCAGCAGCCAAGGGGACAGGGGATACGAGCAGTACTTC CASSQGDRGYEQYF
TRBJ1-1 TRBV14 NA NA TGTGCCAGCAGCCAAGATGGAGTAGGGAGGGGAGCTTTCTTT CASSQDGVGRGAFF
TRBJ2-5 TRBV5-4 TRBD1 NA TGTGCCGCCTATGCGACAGGGGGAATCGAGACCCAGTACTTC CAAYATGGIETQYF
TRBJ2-5 TRBV28 NA once TGTGCCAGCAGTCCTAGGACAGGGAGGGTGCTTGGAGAGACCCAGTACTTC CASSPRTGRVLGETQYF
TRBJ2-5 TRBV9 TRBD2 NA TGTGCCAGCAGCGTAGAACCTAGCGGGAGGGAGACCCAGTACTTC CASSVEPSGRETQYF
TRBJ2-7 TRBV5-1 NA NA TGCGCCAGCAGCTTTGAGGTTAGCTCCTACGAGCAGTACTTC CASSFEVSSYEQYF
TRBJ2-2 TRBV9 NA NA TGTGCCAGCAGCGTAAGGGGGCGAGCGGGAGATTCCGGGGAGCTGTTTTTT CASSVRGRAGDSGELFF
TRBJ1-1 TRBV25-1 NA few TGTGCCAGCAGTGAAGGCGGGACTGAAGCTTTCTTT CASSEGGTEAFF
TRBJ2-6 TRBV7-9 NA NA TGTGCCAGCAGCTTACCAGGGGGGTCTGGGGCCAACGTCCTGACTTTC CASSLPGGSGANVLTF
TRBJ1-3 TRBV19 NA once TGTGCCAGTAGAACCAGCGGGACTCGCCTAGGAAACACCATATATTTT CASRTSGTRLGNTIYF
TRBJ2-1 TRBV4-1 TRBD2 NA TGCGCCAGCAGCCAAGGGACTAGCGGGAGGGCCCTAAATGAGCAGTTCTTC CASSQGTSGRALNEQFF
TRBJ1-4 TRBV4-1 TRBD1 NA TGCGCCAGCAGCCAAGATGAAGCTTGGACAGGGGATGGGAAACTGTTTTTT CASSQDEAWTGDGKLFF
TRBJ2-2 TRBV5-4 TRBD2 NA TGTGCCAGCAGCTCGACTAGCGGGAATGGGGAGCTGTTTTTT CASSSTSGNGELFF
TRBJ1-1 TRBV7-9 NA NA TGTGCCAGCAGCTTACGGTACAGTCCTGAGGCTTTCTTT CASSLRYSPEAFF
TRBJ2-7 TRBV4-1 NA NA TGCGCCAGTCGCGGAGCCTACGAGCAGTACTTC CASRGAYEQYF
TRBJ2-1 TRBV5-1 TRBD2 NA TGCGCCAGCAGCTTGAATCTAGCGGGAGGGCTAAGCGATGAGCAGTTCTTC CASSLNLAGGLSDEQFF
TRBJ2-5 TRBV28 NA NA TGTGCCAGCAGTTTATGGCGGCAGACCCAAGAGACCCAGTACTTC CASSLWRQTQETQYF
TRBJ2-3 TRBV18 NA NA TGTGCCAGCTCAGAGTCAGGTACGCAGTATTTT CASSESGTQYF
TRBJ2-2 TRBV6-5 TRBD1 NA TGTGCCAGCAGTTTCCTACCGGGACAGGGAGGCGGGGAGCTGTTTTTT CASSFLPGQGGGELFF
TRBJ2-1 TRBV7-7 TRBD2 NA TGTGCTAGCAGCTTAGGGAGGGAGGGCCGTGAGCAGTTCTTC CASSLGREGREQFF
TRBJ2-1 TRBV5-1 TRBD2 once TGCGCCAGCAGCTTGACCCCTAGCGGGATCTACAATGAGCAGTTCTTC CASSLTPSGIYNEQFF
TRBJ1-3 TRBV27 TRBD1 once TGTGCCAGCAGTGGCAGGGGGTCCTCTGGAAACACCATATATTTT CASSGRGSSGNTIYF
TRBJ1-1 TRBV27 NA NA TGTGCCAGCGCCCAACAGGGCCTCGAGACTGAAGCTTTCTTT CASAQQGLETEAFF
TRBJ2-7 TRBV30 NA NA TGTGCCTGGTCTAACCCGCGGGCTAGTCGGTACGAGCAGTACTTC CAWSNPRASRYEQYF
TRBJ2-7 TRBV18 NA NA TGTGCCAGCTCACCGGCGGGTGAGCAGTACTTC CASSPAGEQYF
TRBJ2-2 TRBV7-3 NA once TGTGCCAGCAGCTTACACGCCGGAGCGAACACCGGGGAGCTGTTTTTT CASSLHAGANTGELFF
TRBJ1-3 TRBV9 NA NA TGTGCCAGCAGCGCGGGACACTCGCAGGGAAACACCATATATTTT CASSAGHSQGNTIYF
TRBJ2-7 TRBV13 NA few TGTGCCAGCAGCTTCTGGGAGGCAGGGGGCTACGAGCAGTACTTC CASSFWEAGGYEQYF
TRBJ2-7 TRBV5-4 NA NA TGTGCCAGCAGCTTGGCCCCGCCGAGCTCCTACGAGCAGTACTTC CASSLAPPSSYEQYF
TRBJ2-5 TRBV5-1 TRBD2 once TGCGCCAGCAGCTTGGCGGGACTAGATGAGACCCAGTACTTC CASSLAGLDETQYF
TRBJ2-7 TRBV9 TRBD2 NA TGTGCCAGCAGCGTAGGACTAGCGGATTCCTACGAGCAGTACTTC CASSVGLADSYEQYF
TRBJ1-2 TRBV28 TRBD1 once TGTGCCAGCAGTTTATTAGGGACAGGGGGCGGCTACACCTTC CASSLLGTGGGYTF
TRBJ1-1 TRBV5-1 TRBD1 NA TGCGCCAGCAGCGAAGGGACAGGTACGAACACTGAAGCTTTCTTT CASSEGTGTNTEAFF
TRBJ2-7 TRBV15 NA NA TGTGCCACCACCCCGAGAGGTGAAACCTACGAGCAGTACTTC CATTPRGETYEQYF
TRBJ2-3 TRBV5-1 NA NA TGCGCCAGCAGCACCGTAGCTTCAGATACGCAGTATTTT CASSTVASDTQYF
TRBJ2-7 TRBV2 NA NA TGTGCCAGCAGTCCGGCGGGACTCTACGAGCAGTACTTC CASSPAGLYEQYF
TRBJ1-4 TRBV19 NA NA TGTGCCAGTAGTGTACAGGGCTCAGCAACTAATGAAAAACTGTTTTTT CASSVQGSATNEKLFF
TRBJ1-2 TRBV2 TRBD1 NA TGTGCCAGCACCCTAACTACAGGGGGCATCGATGGCTACACCTTC CASTLTTGGIDGYTF
TRBJ2-7 TRBV11-2 NA NA TGTGCCAGCAGCTTAGTCTCTCCGGGTTACTACGAGCAGTACTTC CASSLVSPGYYEQYF
TRBJ2-5 TRBV30 NA NA TGTGCCTGGAGGACGGAGGCCCAAGAGACCCAGTACTTC CAWRTEAQETQYF
TRBJ1-1 TRBV29-1 NA NA TGCAGCGTTGATATTTACACTGAAGCTTTCTTT CSVDIYTEAFF
TRBJ2-7 TRBV6-6 NA NA TGTGCCAGCAGACCAGAACAGGGCAAGCAGTACTTC CASRPEQGKQYF
TRBJ2-1 TRBV27 NA NA TGTGCCAGCAGTTTGGGGGGGCACGAGCAGTTCTTC CASSLGGHEQFF
TRBJ2-7 TRBV6-1 TRBD1 NA TGTGCCAGCAGTGAGCAGGGGGCAGGCGAGCAGTACTTC CASSEQGAGEQYF
TRBJ2-7 TRBV10-2 TRBD2 once TGCGCCAGCAGTGAACTAGCGGGAGGGGAGCAGTACTTC CASSELAGGEQYF
TRBJ2-7 TRBV7-2 NA NA TGTGCCAGCAGCAGGCTGGAGAAGCAGTACTTC CASSRLEKQYF
TRBJ2-7 TRBV9 TRBD1 NA TGTGCCAGCACCGGACAGGGCTCCTACGAGCAGTACTTC CASTGQGSYEQYF
TRBJ2-1 TRBV5-8 TRBD1 NA TGTGCCAGCAGTTGGGGACAGGGGTGGAATGAGCAGTTCTTC CASSWGQGWNEQFF
TRBJ2-2 TRBV11-3 NA NA TGTGCCAGCAGCCGACCCGGGGCCGGGGAGCTGTTTTTT CASSRPGAGELFF
TRBJ2-7 TRBV10-1 NA NA TGCGCCAGCAGTGAGTCTCCAGGGCGGGAGCAGTACTTC CASSESPGREQYF
TRBJ2-7 TRBV29-1 TRBD1 once TGCAGCGTTTCCAACCTTACGACAGGGTCCCACGAGCAGTACTTC CSVSNLTTGSHEQYF
TRBJ2-7 TRBV30 TRBD1 NA TGTGCCTGGACCACAGGGGGCTTCTCCTACGAGCAGTACTTC CAWTTGGFSYEQYF
TRBJ2-3 TRBV18 NA NA TGTGCCAGCTCACCACTGTACGGTAGTTCTAGCACAGATACGCAGTATTTT CASSPLYGSSSTDTQYF
TRBJ2-1 TRBV6-1 NA NA TGTGCCAGCAGTGAACGCGGGTACGGCAATGAGCAGTTCTTC CASSERGYGNEQFF
TRBJ2-7 TRBV7-2 NA NA TGTGCCAGCAGCTTAGGAGGCACCTACGAGCAGTACTTC CASSLGGTYEQYF